This is a list of T cell receptor beta chains from one sample in a study of OX40 agonist ivuxolimab in advanced cancers. Data came from immunoSEQ multiplex PCR; TCRdb stores just in-frame clones and leaves some out. This table holds roughly 40,000 clones, 86% found once. This sample comprised CD4+ or CD8+ T cells sorted from blood, obtained in a trial of the OX40 agonist ivuxolimab. The source of these receptors is an adult with an advanced solid tumor such as melanoma, head and neck, liver or kidney cancer. CDR3s include the opening cysteine and the closing phenylalanine or tryptophan. D genes are given only for firm matches. The size entry is marked missing in some rows and otherwise reads once, few, many or a size class.

D gene: .
J gene: TRBJ1-2
clone size: .
V gene: TRBV28
CDR3 DNA: TGTGCCAGCAGTTTATACGACAGAAGCGAGAACCATGGCTACACCTTC
CDR3 protein: CASSLYDRSENHGYTF

D gene: .
J gene: TRBJ1-1
clone size: .
V gene: TRBV29-1
CDR3 DNA: TGCAGCGTTTGCCCTACAGGGATGAACACTGAAGCTTTCTTT
CDR3 protein: CSVCPTGMNTEAFF

D gene: .
J gene: TRBJ2-7
clone size: .
V gene: TRBV28
CDR3 DNA: TGTGCCAGCAGCCAACCCTACAGTGGACATCCCTACGAGCAGTACTTC
CDR3 protein: CASSQPYSGHPYEQYF

D gene: .
J gene: TRBJ2-7
clone size: .
V gene: TRBV5-8
CDR3 DNA: TGTGCCAGCAGCTTGGCTATCAGTACCTACGAGCAGTACTTC
CDR3 protein: CASSLAISTYEQYF

D gene: .
J gene: TRBJ1-1
clone size: .
V gene: TRBV9
CDR3 DNA: TGTGCCAGCAGCTACGCCGCCAACACTGAAGCTTTCTTT
CDR3 protein: CASSYAANTEAFF

D gene: TRBD2
J gene: TRBJ2-7
clone size: once
V gene: TRBV27
CDR3 DNA: TGTGCCAGCAGTCCCGGGACTAGCGGGGCCTACGAGCAGTACTTC
CDR3 protein: CASSPGTSGAYEQYF

D gene: .
J gene: TRBJ2-2
clone size: .
V gene: TRBV2
CDR3 DNA: TGTGCCAGCACAGCTTGGAACACCGGGGAGCTGTTTTTT
CDR3 protein: CASTAWNTGELFF

D gene: .
J gene: TRBJ2-1
clone size: .
V gene: TRBV27
CDR3 DNA: TGTGCCAGCAGTTACGGAACAGAACTTAGGCAGTTCTTC
CDR3 protein: CASSYGTELRQFF

D gene: .
J gene: TRBJ2-4
clone size: .
V gene: TRBV18
CDR3 DNA: TGTGCCAGCCCCCCCCTGGGAGTCGTAGCCAAAAACATTCAGTACTTC
CDR3 protein: CASPPLGVVAKNIQYF

D gene: .
J gene: TRBJ1-2
clone size: .
V gene: TRBV9
CDR3 DNA: TGTGCCAGCAGCGTAGGCGGAGGTCTTAGTGGCTACACCTTC
CDR3 protein: CASSVGGGLSGYTF

D gene: .
J gene: TRBJ2-5
clone size: .
V gene: TRBV7-9
CDR3 DNA: TGTGCCAGCAGCCCTTCAGACCGCTCCACGTACTTC
CDR3 protein: CASSPSDRSTYF

D gene: .
J gene: TRBJ1-5
clone size: .
V gene: TRBV27
CDR3 DNA: TGTGCCAGCGCCTGGGGGCTCAGGCAGCCCCAGCATTTT
CDR3 protein: CASAWGLRQPQHF

D gene: TRBD2
J gene: TRBJ2-7
clone size: .
V gene: TRBV28
CDR3 DNA: TGTGCCAGCAGTTTAGTGGGACTAGCGGGGAGGGGCTCCTACGAGCAGTACTTC
CDR3 protein: CASSLVGLAGRGSYEQYF

D gene: .
J gene: TRBJ2-7
clone size: many
V gene: TRBV27
CDR3 DNA: TGTGCCAGCAGTTTGGGGGGGGCCGACGAGCAGTACTTC
CDR3 protein: CASSLGGADEQYF

D gene: .
J gene: TRBJ1-3
clone size: .
V gene: TRBV30
CDR3 DNA: TGTGCCTGGAGCCGCGACAGTAGTGGAAACACCATATATTTT
CDR3 protein: CAWSRDSSGNTIYF

D gene: TRBD1
J gene: TRBJ1-4
clone size: once
V gene: TRBV5-5
CDR3 DNA: TGTGCCAGCAGCTTGGTCGATCACAGGGGGTCAAGGGAAAAACTGTTTTTT
CDR3 protein: CASSLVDHRGSREKLFF

D gene: .
J gene: TRBJ2-7
clone size: .
V gene: TRBV4-1
CDR3 DNA: TGCGCCAGCAGCCAAGGGGCCGGCTACGAGCAGTACTTC
CDR3 protein: CASSQGAGYEQYF

D gene: TRBD2
J gene: TRBJ2-3
clone size: .
V gene: TRBV9
CDR3 DNA: TGTGCCAGCAGCGTAGATGGACTAGCTGCTAGCACAGATACGCAGTATTTT
CDR3 protein: CASSVDGLAASTDTQYF